The rows below give T cell receptor beta chains drawn from one sample of a study of somatic mutations in cytotoxic T cells in rheumatoid arthritis. Assay: immunoSEQ multiplex PCR; the TCRdb copy retains only in-frame clones and omits some. Altogether around 20,000 clones are present, 65% to 70% being singletons, with the ten largest covering roughly 18%. Sequencing was done on a sample of CD8+ T cells sorted from blood. The receptors here all came from an adult with rheumatoid arthritis. Both conserved end residues are part of each CDR3. The D gene is left open where the match is weak. Size is omitted from some rows. Given values are once, few, many or a class for expanded clones.

v_call: TRBV7-9; cdr3_length: 15; d_call: -; j_call: TRBJ2-7; clone_size: -; cdr3_aa: CASSGTRTNPYEQYF; cdr3_nt: TGTGCCAGCAGCGGAACAAGGACGAATCCGTACGAGCAGTACTTC
v_call: TRBV2; cdr3_length: 16; d_call: TRBD2; j_call: TRBJ2-1; clone_size: -; cdr3_aa: CASSAAGTSGGNEQFF; cdr3_nt: TGTGCCAGCAGTGCCGCCGGGACTAGCGGGGGGAATGAGCAGTTCTTC
v_call: TRBV28; cdr3_length: 16; d_call: TRBD2; j_call: TRBJ2-5; clone_size: once; cdr3_aa: CASSLGSSGDQETQYF; cdr3_nt: TGTGCCAGCAGTTTAGGGTCTAGCGGGGATCAAGAGACCCAGTACTTC
v_call: TRBV27; cdr3_length: 14; d_call: -; j_call: TRBJ2-7; clone_size: few; cdr3_aa: CASGWTQTSYEQYF; cdr3_nt: TGTGCCAGCGGCTGGACGCAGACTTCCTACGAGCAGTACTTC
v_call: TRBV9; cdr3_length: 15; d_call: TRBD1; j_call: TRBJ2-1; clone_size: -; cdr3_aa: CASSVGQGVYNEQFF; cdr3_nt: TGTGCCAGCAGCGTGGGACAGGGGGTCTACAATGAGCAGTTCTTC
v_call: TRBV10-3; cdr3_length: 14; d_call: -; j_call: TRBJ1-2; clone_size: -; cdr3_aa: CAISESSREDGYTF; cdr3_nt: TGTGCCATCAGTGAGTCGTCGAGGGAAGATGGCTACACCTTC
v_call: TRBV27; cdr3_length: 14; d_call: -; j_call: TRBJ1-6; clone_size: -; cdr3_aa: CASSFRGTNSPLHF; cdr3_nt: TGTGCCAGCAGTTTTAGGGGGACTAATTCACCCCTCCACTTT
v_call: TRBV7-9; cdr3_length: 14; d_call: -; j_call: TRBJ2-7; clone_size: -; cdr3_aa: CASSRPGLEGEQYF; cdr3_nt: TGTGCCAGCAGCCGACCGGGGCTCGAAGGCGAGCAGTACTTC
v_call: TRBV7-8; cdr3_length: 15; d_call: TRBD1; j_call: TRBJ2-2; clone_size: -; cdr3_aa: CASNPRDRATGELFF; cdr3_nt: TGTGCCAGCAACCCCCGGGACAGGGCGACCGGGGAGCTGTTTTTT
v_call: TRBV5-6; cdr3_length: 17; d_call: -; j_call: TRBJ2-3; clone_size: -; cdr3_aa: CASSLGAGAPDTDTQYF; cdr3_nt: TGTGCCAGCAGCTTGGGGGCAGGGGCCCCCGACACAGATACGCAGTATTTT
v_call: TRBV5-1; cdr3_length: 15; d_call: TRBD2; j_call: TRBJ2-5; clone_size: -; cdr3_aa: CASSLELAGGETQYF; cdr3_nt: TGCGCCAGCAGCTTGGAACTAGCGGGGGGGGAGACCCAGTACTTC
v_call: TRBV6-5; cdr3_length: 16; d_call: TRBD2; j_call: TRBJ2-5; clone_size: -; cdr3_aa: CASSWTSGGPGETQYF; cdr3_nt: TGTGCCAGCAGTTGGACTAGCGGGGGGCCGGGAGAGACCCAGTACTTC
v_call: TRBV7-9; cdr3_length: 12; d_call: -; j_call: TRBJ1-6; clone_size: -; cdr3_aa: CASSLEGSPLHF; cdr3_nt: TGTGCCAGCAGCTTAGAAGGTTCACCCCTCCACTTT
v_call: TRBV11-2; cdr3_length: 15; d_call: TRBD1; j_call: TRBJ1-2; clone_size: few; cdr3_aa: CASSFDQGAYYGYTF; cdr3_nt: TGTGCCAGCAGCTTCGACCAGGGGGCTTATTATGGCTACACCTTC
v_call: TRBV25-1; cdr3_length: 14; d_call: TRBD1; j_call: TRBJ2-3; clone_size: -; cdr3_aa: CASSFQGGTDTQYF; cdr3_nt: TGTGCCAGCAGTTTTCAGGGGGGCACAGATACGCAGTATTTT
v_call: TRBV9; cdr3_length: 18; d_call: TRBD2; j_call: TRBJ2-1; clone_size: -; cdr3_aa: CASSVDVAGGQDYNEQFF; cdr3_nt: TGTGCCAGCAGCGTAGATGTAGCGGGGGGGCAGGACTACAATGAGCAGTTCTTC
v_call: TRBV6-5; cdr3_length: 16; d_call: -; j_call: TRBJ2-7; clone_size: -; cdr3_aa: CASSLQGGTEQKEQYF; cdr3_nt: TGTGCCAGCAGTTTGCAAGGGGGGACAGAGCAAAAGGAGCAGTACTTC
v_call: TRBV19; cdr3_length: 16; d_call: TRBD1; j_call: TRBJ1-5; clone_size: -; cdr3_aa: CASSMTGGSGNQPQHF; cdr3_nt: TGTGCCAGTAGTATGACAGGGGGCTCTGGCAATCAGCCCCAGCATTTT
v_call: TRBV10-2; cdr3_length: 14; d_call: -; j_call: TRBJ2-3; clone_size: -; cdr3_aa: CASRPTSYSDTQYF; cdr3_nt: TGCGCCAGCAGGCCGACATCGTACTCAGATACGCAGTATTTT
v_call: TRBV5-1; cdr3_length: 14; d_call: TRBD1; j_call: TRBJ2-7; clone_size: -; cdr3_aa: CASSLGDRGYEQYF; cdr3_nt: TGCGCCAGCAGCTTGGGGGACAGGGGATACGAGCAGTACTTC
v_call: TRBV2; cdr3_length: 14; d_call: TRBD1; j_call: TRBJ1-1; clone_size: -; cdr3_aa: CASSHLGQGAEAFF; cdr3_nt: TGTGCCAGCAGTCACCTAGGACAGGGAGCTGAAGCTTTCTTT
v_call: TRBV4-1; cdr3_length: 17; d_call: -; j_call: TRBJ1-1; clone_size: -; cdr3_aa: CASSQDLWSLMNTEAFF; cdr3_nt: TGCGCCAGCAGCCAAGATTTGTGGAGTTTAATGAACACTGAAGCTTTCTTT
v_call: TRBV2; cdr3_length: 13; d_call: -; j_call: TRBJ2-7; clone_size: once; cdr3_aa: CASSEYQDYEQYF; cdr3_nt: TGTGCCAGCAGTGAATACCAGGACTACGAGCAGTACTTC
v_call: TRBV7-2; cdr3_length: 14; d_call: -; j_call: TRBJ1-1; clone_size: medium-sized; cdr3_aa: CASSLVVAAYETFF; cdr3_nt: TGTGCCAGCAGCTTAGTTGTGGCAGCCTATGAGACTTTCTTT
v_call: TRBV7-8; cdr3_length: 15; d_call: -; j_call: TRBJ1-5; clone_size: -; cdr3_aa: CASSLVQGPAQPQHF; cdr3_nt: TGTGCCAGCAGCTTAGTACAGGGTCCGGCTCAGCCCCAGCATTTT
v_call: TRBV5-6; cdr3_length: 9; d_call: -; j_call: TRBJ1-1; clone_size: few; cdr3_aa: CASRWRAFF; cdr3_nt: TGTGCCAGCAGGTGGCGGGCTTTCTTT
v_call: TRBV7-9; cdr3_length: 15; d_call: -; j_call: TRBJ2-7; clone_size: -; cdr3_aa: CASSFILGTAGEQYF; cdr3_nt: TGTGCCAGCAGCTTCATCCTAGGGACGGCGGGCGAGCAGTACTTC
v_call: TRBV11-2; cdr3_length: 12; d_call: -; j_call: TRBJ2-1; clone_size: few; cdr3_aa: CASSFTGNEQFF; cdr3_nt: TGTGCCAGCAGCTTTACAGGCAATGAGCAGTTCTTC
v_call: TRBV27; cdr3_length: 16; d_call: TRBD1; j_call: TRBJ2-2; clone_size: -; cdr3_aa: CASSGGTGEVTGELFF; cdr3_nt: TGTGCCAGCAGTGGGGGGACAGGGGAAGTAACCGGGGAGCTGTTTTTT
v_call: TRBV25-1; cdr3_length: 15; d_call: -; j_call: TRBJ2-1; clone_size: few; cdr3_aa: CASSESGATYNEQFF; cdr3_nt: TGTGCCAGCAGTGAATCAGGGGCCACCTACAATGAGCAGTTCTTC
v_call: TRBV9; cdr3_length: 15; d_call: TRBD2; j_call: TRBJ2-1; clone_size: -; cdr3_aa: CASSVPNGRYNEQFF; cdr3_nt: TGTGCCAGCAGCGTCCCCAACGGGAGGTACAATGAGCAGTTCTTC
v_call: TRBV29-1; cdr3_length: 12; d_call: -; j_call: TRBJ1-1; clone_size: few; cdr3_aa: CSVAYSNTEAFF; cdr3_nt: TGCAGCGTTGCTTATTCGAACACTGAAGCTTTCTTT
v_call: TRBV7-9; cdr3_length: 14; d_call: -; j_call: TRBJ1-1; clone_size: -; cdr3_aa: CASSSIRENTEAFF; cdr3_nt: TGTGCCAGCAGCTCGATTAGGGAGAACACTGAAGCTTTCTTT
v_call: TRBV30; cdr3_length: 15; d_call: TRBD1; j_call: TRBJ2-7; clone_size: -; cdr3_aa: CAWSVSPGGPYEQYF; cdr3_nt: TGTGCCTGGAGTGTAAGTCCAGGGGGCCCCTACGAGCAGTACTTC
v_call: TRBV6-6; cdr3_length: 15; d_call: TRBD1; j_call: TRBJ1-2; clone_size: -; cdr3_aa: CASSPKTGGGYGYTF; cdr3_nt: TGTGCCAGCAGTCCCAAGACAGGGGGCGGCTATGGCTACACCTTC